This TCR beta chain stems from a study of shared clonotypes between healthy human individuals. Study context: A few men and a couple of women, aged 18 to 49, were donors. Study outcomes and limitations: Memory subsets had estimated richness that was generally smaller than that of naive subsets. Measured sharing among donors was expected to vary with sequencing depth. All-four-donor shared clonotypes had higher generation probabilities than non-shared clonotypes did.

Germline CDR1 is SGHVS and CDR2 is FQNEAQ. V gave up 4 bases and J gave up 0 bases, with 18 bases separating them. The CDR3 extends over 17 amino acids. As regards this clone: No antigen is known for it.

Naive CD8 cells lacked CD45RO and underwent positive selection for CCR7, leaving out terminally differentiated effector memory CD45RA+ cells. Generated by immunoSEQ multiplex PCR, the TCRdb table keeps only in-frame clones and is missing some. The table records about 2.1 million clones, approximately 94% of them present only once. The V and J genes are TRBV7-8 and TRBJ2-5; possible D gene TRBD2, 6 bases. The sample consisted of naive CD8+ T cells from PBMCs. The TCR comes from a man younger than 35 in good health. Some clones in this sample may be carry-over from other donors' samples. The chain's CDR3 is CASSSPRQGLYQETQYF. The DNA of the CDR3 is TGTGCCAGCAGCTCCCCACGGCAGGGACTGTACCAAGAGACCCAGTACTTC.